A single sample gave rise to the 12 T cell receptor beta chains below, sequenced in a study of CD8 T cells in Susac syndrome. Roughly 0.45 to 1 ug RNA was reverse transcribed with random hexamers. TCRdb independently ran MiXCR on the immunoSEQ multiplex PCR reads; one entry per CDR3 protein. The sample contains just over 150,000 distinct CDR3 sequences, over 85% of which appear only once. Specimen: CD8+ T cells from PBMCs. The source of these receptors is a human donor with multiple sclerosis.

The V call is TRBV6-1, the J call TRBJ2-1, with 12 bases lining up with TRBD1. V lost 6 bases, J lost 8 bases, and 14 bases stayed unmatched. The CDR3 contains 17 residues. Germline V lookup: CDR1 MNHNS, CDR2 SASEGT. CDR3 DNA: TGTGCCAGCAGGCTCTCCCCCCGGGACAGGGGGCCCGATGAGCAGTTCTTC. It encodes CASRLSPRDRGPDEQFF.

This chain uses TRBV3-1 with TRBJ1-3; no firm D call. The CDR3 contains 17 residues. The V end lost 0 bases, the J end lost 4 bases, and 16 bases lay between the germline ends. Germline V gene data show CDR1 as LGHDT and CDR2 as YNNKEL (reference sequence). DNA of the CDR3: TGTGCCAGCAGCCAAGATTTTCCGGGAGGGTCGGGAAACACCATATATTTT. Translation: CASSQDFPGGSGNTIYF. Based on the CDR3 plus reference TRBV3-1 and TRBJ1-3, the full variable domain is DTAVSQTPKYLVTQMGNDKSIKCEQNLGHDTMYWYKQDSKKFLKIMFSYNNKELIINETVPNRFSPKSPDKAHLNLHINSLELGDSAVYFCASSQDFPGGSGNTIYFGEGSWLTVV.

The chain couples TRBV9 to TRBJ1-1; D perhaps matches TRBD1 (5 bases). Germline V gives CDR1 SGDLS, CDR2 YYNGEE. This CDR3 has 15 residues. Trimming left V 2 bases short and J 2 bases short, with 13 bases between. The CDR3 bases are TGTGCCAGCAGCGTCTCGGGGACTTCAAACACTGAAGCTTTCTTT. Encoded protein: CASSVSGTSNTEAFF.

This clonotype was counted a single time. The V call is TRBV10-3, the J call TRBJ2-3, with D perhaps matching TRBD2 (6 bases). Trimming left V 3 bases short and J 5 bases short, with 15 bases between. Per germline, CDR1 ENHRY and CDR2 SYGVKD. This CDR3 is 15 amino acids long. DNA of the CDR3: TGTGCCATCAGTGAAGGCGGTGTGGGGGGAGATACGCAGTATTTT. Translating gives CAISEGGVGGDTQYF.

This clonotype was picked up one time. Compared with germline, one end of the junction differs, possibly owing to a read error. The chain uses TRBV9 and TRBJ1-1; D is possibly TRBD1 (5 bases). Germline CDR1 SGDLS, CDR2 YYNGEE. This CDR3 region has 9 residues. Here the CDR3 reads CASGTPVLF. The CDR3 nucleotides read TGTGCCAGCGGGACCCCCGTTCTCTTT.

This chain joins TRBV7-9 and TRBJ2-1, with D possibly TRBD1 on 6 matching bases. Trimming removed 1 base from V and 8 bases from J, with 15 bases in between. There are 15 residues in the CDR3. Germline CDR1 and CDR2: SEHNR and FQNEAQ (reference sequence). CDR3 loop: CASSLGQGSQDEQFF. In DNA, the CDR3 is TGTGCCAGCAGCTTAGGCCAGGGGTCGCAGGATGAGCAGTTCTTC. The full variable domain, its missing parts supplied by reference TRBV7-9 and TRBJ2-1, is DTGVSQNPRHKITKRGQNVTFRCDPISEHNRLYWYRQTLGQGPEFLTYFQNEAQLEKSRLLSDRFSAERPKGSFSTLEIQRTEQGDSAMYLCASSLGQGSQDEQFFGPGTRLTVL.

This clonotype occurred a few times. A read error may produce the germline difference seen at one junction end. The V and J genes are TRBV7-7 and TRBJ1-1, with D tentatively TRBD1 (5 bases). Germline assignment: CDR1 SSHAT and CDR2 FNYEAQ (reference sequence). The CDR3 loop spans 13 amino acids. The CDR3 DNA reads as TGTGCTAGCAGCCCCTTGGGGGACACTGAAGCTTTCTTT. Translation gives CASSPLGDTEAFF. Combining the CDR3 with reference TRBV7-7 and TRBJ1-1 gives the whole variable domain GAGVSQSPRYKVTKRGQDVTLRCDPISSHATLYWYQQALGQGPEFLTYFNYEAQPDKSGLPSDRFSAERPEGSISTLTIQRTEQRDSAMYRCASSPLGDTEAFFGQGTRLTVV.

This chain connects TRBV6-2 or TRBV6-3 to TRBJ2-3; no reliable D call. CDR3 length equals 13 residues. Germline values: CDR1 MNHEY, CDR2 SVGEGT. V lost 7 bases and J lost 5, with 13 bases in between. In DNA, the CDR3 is TGTGCCAGCACGTCTTCAGCGAGAGATACGCAGTATTTT. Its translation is CASTSSARDTQYF.

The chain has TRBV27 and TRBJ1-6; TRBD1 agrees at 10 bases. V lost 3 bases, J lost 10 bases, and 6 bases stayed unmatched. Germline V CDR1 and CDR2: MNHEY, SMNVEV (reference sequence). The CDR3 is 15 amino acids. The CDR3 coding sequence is TGTGCCAGCAGTTTGGCGGACAGGGGGTGGTCACCCCTCCACTTT. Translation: CASSLADRGWSPLHF.

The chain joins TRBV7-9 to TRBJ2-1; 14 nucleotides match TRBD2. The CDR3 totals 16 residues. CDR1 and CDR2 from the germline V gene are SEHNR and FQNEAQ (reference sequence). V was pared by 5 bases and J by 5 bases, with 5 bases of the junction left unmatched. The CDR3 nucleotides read TGTGCCAGCAGCCCCTGGACTAGCGGGGGGAACAATGAGCAGTTCTTC. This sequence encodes CASSPWTSGGNNEQFF.

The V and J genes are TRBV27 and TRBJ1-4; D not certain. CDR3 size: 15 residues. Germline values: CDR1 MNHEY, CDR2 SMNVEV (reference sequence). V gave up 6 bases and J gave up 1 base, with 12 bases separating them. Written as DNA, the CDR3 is TGTGCCAGCAGCTCGCGGAAACGAACTAATGAAAAACTGTTTTTT. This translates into CASSSRKRTNEKLFF.

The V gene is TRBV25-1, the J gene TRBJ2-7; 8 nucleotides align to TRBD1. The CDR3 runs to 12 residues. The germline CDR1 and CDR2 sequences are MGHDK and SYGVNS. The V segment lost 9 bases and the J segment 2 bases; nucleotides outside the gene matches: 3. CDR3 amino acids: CASRTGPYEQYF. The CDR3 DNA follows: TGTGCCAGTCGGACAGGGCCCTACGAGCAGTACTTC.